The entry below describes one TCR beta chain. This clone is deemed medium-sized (0.01 to 0.1%). Its antigen is unknown. Per-nucleotide qualities are absent, and no much larger clonotype sits a single base away. The data were obtained in a study of CD4 T cell repertoires in COVID-19 (dated by TCRdb to 2020 to 2023). Describing the broader study: To analyze cross-reactivity, the CFSE-low cells were expanded with IL-2 for under 11 days and then labeled again and restimulated with spike proteins from other coronaviruses. The study characterized naturally processed CD4+ T cell responses to SARS-CoV-2 spike and nucleoprotein in COVID-19-recovered individuals, using TCR Vbeta sequencing to assess clonal composition. TCR Vbeta repertoire analysis of SARS-CoV-2-reactive T cells was conducted at the subset level in a few recovered individuals. The full study reports these points: Between about 6.5 and 27% of SARS-CoV-2 clonotypes were also detected in secondary cultures stimulated with SARS-CoV and/or HKU1 spike, a finding consistent with cross-reactivity. Several of the most expanded SARS-CoV-2-reactive clonotypes were present in two or all three memory subsets, which suggests intraclonal diversification.

Library generation was performed with the immunoSEQ multiplex PCR assay. The authors processed their data as follows. Repertoire overlap between subsets was quantified using the Chao-Jaccard similarity index and counts of shared clonotypes. The source is immuneACCESS, and TCRdb retained only in-frame sequences with V and J called. Part of the clones is not carried over; for the studies checked, unresolved V genes explain less than half of this, and the remainder is unexplained. D and trimming were read from the DNA, whereas the V and J calls and clone size are those reported in that table. The sample yields some 1,700 clones; around 16% were counted once. The ten largest account for about 11% of the sample. Per the publication, the time point label means: sample from a COVID-19-recovered individual after infection. The donors were patients who had gone through COVID-19 ranging from mild to severe and had recovered. From peripheral blood mononuclear cells, the researchers isolated CD4+ total memory, central memory, effector memory and circulating T follicular helper cells.

The trim is 1 base for V and 4 bases for J, with a gap of 13 bases between the germline ends. The germline V gene (reference sequence) supplies CDR1 LNHDA and CDR2 SQIVND. The CDR3 goes from the cysteine to the phenylalanine over 15 residues. The only DNA kept is the CDR3, 45 bases in frame from the first base. The specimen comprised memory CD4+ T cells, cultured in vitro, sampled after recovery from COVID-19. This sample's cell subset or site label indicates: total CD4+ memory T cells. The chain uses TRBV19 and TRBJ1-2; the D gene is perhaps TRBD1, on 6 matching bases. The receptor was derived from a human donor who had COVID-19. The nucleotide sequence reads as follows: TGTGCCAGTAGTATAGGGGTAGACAGGCCCTATGGCTACACCTTC. The encoded protein is CASSIGVDRPYGYTF.